This T cell receptor (beta chain) was identified during a study of neoadjuvant anti-PD-1 for oral cavity cancer. V lost 0 bases and J lost 13, with 16 bases in between. The germline CDR1 and CDR2 sequences are SQVTM and ANQGSEA. This CDR3 has 13 amino acids. The repertoire was sequenced with immunoSEQ multiplex PCR; TCRdb's copy has only in-frame clones and lacks some. The table shows approximately 74,000 clones, with 70% to 85% occurring only once. The rearrangement links TRBV29-1 to TRBJ2-1; the D is unclear. Sequenced material: PBMCs, taken before nivolumab (anti-PD-1) treatment. The receptor's source is a person aged 40 to 85 with oral cavity squamous cell carcinoma. CDR3 nucleotide sequence: TGCAGCGTTGAAGATCCGGGCGGAGCGCCACAGTTCTTC. Amino acid sequence: CSVEDPGGAPQFF.